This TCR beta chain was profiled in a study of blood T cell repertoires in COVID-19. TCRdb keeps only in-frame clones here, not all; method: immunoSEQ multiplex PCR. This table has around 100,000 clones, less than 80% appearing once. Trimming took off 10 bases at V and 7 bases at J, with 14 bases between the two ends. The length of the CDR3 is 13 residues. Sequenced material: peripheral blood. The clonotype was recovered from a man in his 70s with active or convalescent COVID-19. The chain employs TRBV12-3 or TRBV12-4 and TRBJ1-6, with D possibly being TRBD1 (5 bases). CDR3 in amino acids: CATTHGQNSPLHF. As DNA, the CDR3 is TGTGCCACCACCCATGGACAAAATTCACCCCTCCACTTT.